There are many counts of the clone carrying this T cell receptor (beta chain). The target antigen is unknown. Losses at the gene ends were 4 bases for V and 5 bases for J; bases not matched to a gene: 6. CDR1 is SGDLS and CDR2 is YYNGEE in the germline V gene. There are 14 residues in the CDR3. Time point given: sample taken at primary tumor resection. Unsorted whole RNA of tumor, nontumor lung or frozen PBMC was sequenced. This entry belongs to a study of spatial heterogeneity in lung cancer. Findings and limits, study-wide: Counts that tracked tumor mutation counts were those of expanded intratumoral alpha and beta TCRs.

TCRdb fed the 5' RACE reads into MiXCR, producing one record per CDR3 protein. The profile shows 9,500 to 12,000 distinct CDR3 sequences, approximately 8% of them singletons. The chain uses TRBV9 and TRBJ1-1; 9 bases line up with TRBD1. Sequenced material: lung tumor tissue, taken at surgery. The clonotype was recovered from a female donor with early-stage non-small cell lung cancer. CDR3: CASSKTGTGTEAFF. The CDR3 DNA sequence: TGTGCCAGCAGCAAAACCGGGACAGGGACTGAAGCTTTCTTT.